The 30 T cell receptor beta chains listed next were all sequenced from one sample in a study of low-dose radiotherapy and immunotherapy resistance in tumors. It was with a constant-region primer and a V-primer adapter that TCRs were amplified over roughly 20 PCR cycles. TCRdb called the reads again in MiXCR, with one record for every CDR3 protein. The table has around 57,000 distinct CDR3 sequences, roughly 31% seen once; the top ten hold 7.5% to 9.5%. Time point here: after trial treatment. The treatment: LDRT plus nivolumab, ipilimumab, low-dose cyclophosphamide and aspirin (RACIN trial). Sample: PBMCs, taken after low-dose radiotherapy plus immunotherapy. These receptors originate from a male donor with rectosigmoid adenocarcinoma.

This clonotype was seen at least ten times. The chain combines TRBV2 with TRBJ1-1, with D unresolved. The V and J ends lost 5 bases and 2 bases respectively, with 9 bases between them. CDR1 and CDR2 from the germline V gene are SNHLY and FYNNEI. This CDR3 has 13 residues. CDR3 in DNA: TGTGCCAGCAGTCGTGACTCAAACACTGAAGCTTTCTTT. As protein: CASSRDSNTEAFF.

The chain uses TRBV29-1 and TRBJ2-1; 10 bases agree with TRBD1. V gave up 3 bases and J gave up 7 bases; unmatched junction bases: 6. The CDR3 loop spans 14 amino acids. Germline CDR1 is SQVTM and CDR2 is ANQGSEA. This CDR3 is CSVEWDRGGNEQFF. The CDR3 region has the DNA TGCAGCGTTGAGTGGGACAGGGGTGGAAATGAGCAGTTCTTC.

The CDR3: CASSLSSSGRKTQYF. The DNA of the CDR3 is TGTGCCAGCAGTTTAAGTTCTAGCGGGAGAAAGACCCAGTACTTC. The V and J genes are TRBV28 and TRBJ2-5; 10 bases align to TRBD2. CDR1 and CDR2 from the germline V gene are MDHEN and SYDVKM. This CDR3 contains 15 residues. J was trimmed by 6 bases and V by 2 bases; bases with no gene match: 6.

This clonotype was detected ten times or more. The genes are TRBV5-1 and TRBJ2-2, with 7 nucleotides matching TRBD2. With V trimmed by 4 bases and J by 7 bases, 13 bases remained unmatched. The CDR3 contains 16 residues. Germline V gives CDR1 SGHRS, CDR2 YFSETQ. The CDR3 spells CASSRGEGTSVGELFF. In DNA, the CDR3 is TGCGCCAGCAGCCGGGGGGAAGGCACCTCGGTCGGGGAGCTGTTTTTT. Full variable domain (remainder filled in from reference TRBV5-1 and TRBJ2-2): KAGVTQTPRYLIKTRGQQVTLSCSPISGHRSVSWYQQTPGQGLQFLFEYFSETQRNKGNFPGRFSGRQFSNSRSEMNVSTLELGDSALYLCASSRGEGTSVGELFFGEGSRLTVL.

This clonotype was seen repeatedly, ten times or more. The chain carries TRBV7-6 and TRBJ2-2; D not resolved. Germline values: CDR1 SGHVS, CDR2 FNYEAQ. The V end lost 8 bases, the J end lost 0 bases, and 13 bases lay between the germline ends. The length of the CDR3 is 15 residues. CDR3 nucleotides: TGTGCCAGCCGGTCCGGATATTCGAACACCGGGGAGCTGTTTTTT. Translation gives CASRSGYSNTGELFF.

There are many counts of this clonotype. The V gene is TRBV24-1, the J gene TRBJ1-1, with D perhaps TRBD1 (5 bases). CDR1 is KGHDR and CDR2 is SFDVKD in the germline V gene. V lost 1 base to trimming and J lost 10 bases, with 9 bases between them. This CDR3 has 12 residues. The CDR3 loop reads CATSDFRGRAFF. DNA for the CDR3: TGTGCCACCAGTGATTTCCGGGGACGAGCTTTCTTT.

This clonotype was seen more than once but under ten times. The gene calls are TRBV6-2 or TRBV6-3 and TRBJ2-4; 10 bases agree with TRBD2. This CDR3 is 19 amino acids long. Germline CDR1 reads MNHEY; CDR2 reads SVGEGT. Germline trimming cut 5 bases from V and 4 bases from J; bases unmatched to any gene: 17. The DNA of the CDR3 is TGTGCCAGCAGTGGATACGGACTAGCGGAAGAGAACGGGAAAAACATTCAGTACTTC. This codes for CASSGYGLAEENGKNIQYF.

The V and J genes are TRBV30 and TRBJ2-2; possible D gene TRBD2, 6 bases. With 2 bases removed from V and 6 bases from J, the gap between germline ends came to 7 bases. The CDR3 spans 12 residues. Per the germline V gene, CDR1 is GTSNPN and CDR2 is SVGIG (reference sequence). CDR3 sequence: CAWSREAGELFF. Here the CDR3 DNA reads TGTGCCTGGAGTAGGGAGGCCGGGGAGCTGTTTTTT.

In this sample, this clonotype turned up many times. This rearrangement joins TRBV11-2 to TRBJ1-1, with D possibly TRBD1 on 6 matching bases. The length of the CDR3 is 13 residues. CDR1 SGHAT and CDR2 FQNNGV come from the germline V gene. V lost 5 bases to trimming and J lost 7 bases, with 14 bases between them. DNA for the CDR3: TGTGCCAGCAGCCATGGACAGTGGGGTGAAGCTTTCTTT. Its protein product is CASSHGQWGEAFF.

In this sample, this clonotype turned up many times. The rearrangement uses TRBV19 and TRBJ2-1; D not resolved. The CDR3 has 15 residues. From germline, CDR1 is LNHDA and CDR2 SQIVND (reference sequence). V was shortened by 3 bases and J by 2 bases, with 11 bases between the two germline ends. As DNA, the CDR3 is TGTGCCAGTAGTATGGGCAGGCCCGCCTACAATGAGCAGTTCTTC. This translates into CASSMGRPAYNEQFF.

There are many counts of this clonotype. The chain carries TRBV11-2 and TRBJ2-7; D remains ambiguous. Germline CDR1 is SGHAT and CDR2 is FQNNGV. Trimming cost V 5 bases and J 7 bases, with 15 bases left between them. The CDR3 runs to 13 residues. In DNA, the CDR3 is TGTGCCAGCAGCGAAACTTCCTGGGCGGAGCAGTACTTC. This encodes CASSETSWAEQYF.

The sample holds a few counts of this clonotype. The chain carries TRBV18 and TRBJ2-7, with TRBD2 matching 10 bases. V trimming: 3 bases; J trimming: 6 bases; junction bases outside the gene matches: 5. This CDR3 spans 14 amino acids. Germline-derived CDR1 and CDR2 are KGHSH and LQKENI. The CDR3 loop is CASSPLAGEAEQYF. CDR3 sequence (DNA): TGTGCCAGCTCACCCCTAGCGGGAGAGGCCGAGCAGTACTTC.

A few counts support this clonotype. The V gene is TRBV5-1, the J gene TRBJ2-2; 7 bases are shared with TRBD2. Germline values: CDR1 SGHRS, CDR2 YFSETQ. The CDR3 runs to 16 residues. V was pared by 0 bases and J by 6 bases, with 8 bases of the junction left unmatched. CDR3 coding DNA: TGCGCCAGCAGCTTGGTGGCGGGAGCAAAGTCCGGGGAGCTGTTTTTT. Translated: CASSLVAGAKSGELFF.

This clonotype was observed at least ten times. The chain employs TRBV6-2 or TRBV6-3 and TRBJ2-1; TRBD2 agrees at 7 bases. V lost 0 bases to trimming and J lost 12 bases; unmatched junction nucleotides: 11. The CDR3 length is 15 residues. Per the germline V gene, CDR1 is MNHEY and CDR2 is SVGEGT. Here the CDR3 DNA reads TGTGCCAGCAGTTACTCGTTTTGGCGGGAGAGGGGGCAGTTCTTC. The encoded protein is CASSYSFWRERGQFF.

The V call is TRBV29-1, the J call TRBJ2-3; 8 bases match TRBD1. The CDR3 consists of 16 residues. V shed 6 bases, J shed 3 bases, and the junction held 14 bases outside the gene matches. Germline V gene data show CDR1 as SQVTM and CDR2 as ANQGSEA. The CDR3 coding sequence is TGCAGCGTGCCCACCCCGCGGACAGGGAGTACAGATACGCAGTATTTT. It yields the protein CSVPTPRTGSTDTQYF.

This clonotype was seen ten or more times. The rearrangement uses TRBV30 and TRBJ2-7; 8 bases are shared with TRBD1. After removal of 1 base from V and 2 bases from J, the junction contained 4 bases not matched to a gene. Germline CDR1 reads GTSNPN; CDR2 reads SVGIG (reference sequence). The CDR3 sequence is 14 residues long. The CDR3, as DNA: TGTGCCTGGAGTGCCGGACAGGGTGCCTACGAGCAGTACTTC. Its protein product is CAWSAGQGAYEQYF. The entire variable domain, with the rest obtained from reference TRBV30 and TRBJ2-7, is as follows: SQTIHQWPATLVQPVGSPLSLECTVEGTSNPNLYWYRQAAGRGLQLLFYSVGIGQISSEVPQNLSASRPQDRQFILSSKKLLLSDSGFYLCAWSAGQGAYEQYFGPGTRLTVT.

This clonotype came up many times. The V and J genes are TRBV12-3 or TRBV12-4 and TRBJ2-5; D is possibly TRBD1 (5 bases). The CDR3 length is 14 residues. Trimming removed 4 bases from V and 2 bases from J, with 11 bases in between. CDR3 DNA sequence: TGTGCCAGCAGTTCCTCAGGGTGGCAAGAGACCCAGTACTTC. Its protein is CASSSSGWQETQYF.

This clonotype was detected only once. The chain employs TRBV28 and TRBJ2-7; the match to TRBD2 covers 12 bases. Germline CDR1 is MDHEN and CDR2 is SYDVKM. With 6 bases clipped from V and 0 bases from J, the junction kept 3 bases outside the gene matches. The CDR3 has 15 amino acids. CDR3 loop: CASSPTSGGSYEQYF. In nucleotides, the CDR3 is TGTGCCAGCAGCCCGACTAGCGGGGGCTCCTACGAGCAGTACTTC.

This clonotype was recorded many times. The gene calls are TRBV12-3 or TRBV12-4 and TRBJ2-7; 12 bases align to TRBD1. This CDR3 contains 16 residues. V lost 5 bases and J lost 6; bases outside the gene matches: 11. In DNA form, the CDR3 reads TGTGCCAGCAGTGGGGGGCTAGGGACAGGGGGCGGCGAGCAGTACTTC. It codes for CASSGGLGTGGGEQYF.

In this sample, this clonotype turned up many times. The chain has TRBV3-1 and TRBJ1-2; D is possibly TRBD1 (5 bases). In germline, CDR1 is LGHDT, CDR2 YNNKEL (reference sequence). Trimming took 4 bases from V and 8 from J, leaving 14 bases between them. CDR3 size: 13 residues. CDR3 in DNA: TGTGCCAGCAGCCCCGGGGGATATATGGGCTACACCTTC. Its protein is CASSPGGYMGYTF.

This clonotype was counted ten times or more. The CDR3 region is CASSPRPTNEKLFF. The DNA for the CDR3 is TGTGCCAGCAGCCCCCGTCCAACTAATGAAAAACTGTTTTTT. This rearrangement joins TRBV7-8 to TRBJ1-4; D remains ambiguous. This CDR3 spans 14 amino acids. V was clipped by 5 bases and J by 0 bases, with 7 bases between them. CDR1 and CDR2 (germline): SGHVS, FQNEAQ. The full variable domain, in which reference TRBV7-8 and TRBJ1-4 provide the parts outside the CDR3, is GAGVSQSPRYKVAKRGQDVALRCDPISGHVSLFWYQQALGQGPEFLTYFQNEAQLDKSGLPSDRFFAERPEGSVSTLKIQRTQQEDSAVYLCASSPRPTNEKLFFGSGTQLSVL.

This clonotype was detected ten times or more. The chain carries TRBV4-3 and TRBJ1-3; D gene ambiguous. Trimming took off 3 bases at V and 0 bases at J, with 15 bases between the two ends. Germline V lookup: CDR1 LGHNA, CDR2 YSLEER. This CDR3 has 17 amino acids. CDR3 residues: CASSQSRGTYSGNTIYF. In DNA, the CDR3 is TGCGCCAGCAGCCAGTCACGGGGAACTTACTCTGGAAACACCATATATTTT.

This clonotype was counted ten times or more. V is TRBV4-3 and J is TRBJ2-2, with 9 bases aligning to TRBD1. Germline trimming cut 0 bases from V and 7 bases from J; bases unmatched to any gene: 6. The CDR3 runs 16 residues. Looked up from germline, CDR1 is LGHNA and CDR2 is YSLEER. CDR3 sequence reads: CASSQDPGQGNGELFF. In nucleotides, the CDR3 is TGCGCCAGCAGCCAAGATCCGGGACAGGGAAACGGGGAGCTGTTTTTT.

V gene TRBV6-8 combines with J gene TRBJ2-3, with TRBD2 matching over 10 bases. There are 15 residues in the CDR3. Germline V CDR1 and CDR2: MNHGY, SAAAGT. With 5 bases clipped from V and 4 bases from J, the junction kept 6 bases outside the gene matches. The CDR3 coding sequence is TGTGCCAGCAGTGTCGGTCTAGCGGGGGCAGATACGCAGTATTTT. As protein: CASSVGLAGADTQYF.

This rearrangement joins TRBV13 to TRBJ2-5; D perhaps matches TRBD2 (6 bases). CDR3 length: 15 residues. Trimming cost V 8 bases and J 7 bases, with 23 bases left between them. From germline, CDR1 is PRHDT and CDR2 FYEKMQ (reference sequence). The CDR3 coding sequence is TGTGCCAGCCTTGGGGGGATTCGGACAACGGGGACCCAGTACTTC. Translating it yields CASLGGIRTTGTQYF.

The CDR3 DNA is TGTGCCAGCAGCTTAATTACAGGGAAAGCTGAAAAACTGTTTTTT. Translated, it gives CASSLITGKAEKLFF. This sequence joins TRBV7-8 and TRBJ1-4; weak D call: TRBD1 (6 bases). Trimming stripped 2 bases from V and 7 bases from J, with 14 bases between. From germline, CDR1 is SGHVS and CDR2 FQNEAQ. The CDR3 runs to 15 residues.

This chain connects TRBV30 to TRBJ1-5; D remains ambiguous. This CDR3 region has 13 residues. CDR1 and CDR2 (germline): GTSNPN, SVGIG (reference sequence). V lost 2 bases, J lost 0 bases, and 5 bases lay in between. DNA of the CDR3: TGTGCCTGGAGTATCAATAGCAATCAGCCCCAGCATTTT. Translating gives CAWSINSNQPQHF.

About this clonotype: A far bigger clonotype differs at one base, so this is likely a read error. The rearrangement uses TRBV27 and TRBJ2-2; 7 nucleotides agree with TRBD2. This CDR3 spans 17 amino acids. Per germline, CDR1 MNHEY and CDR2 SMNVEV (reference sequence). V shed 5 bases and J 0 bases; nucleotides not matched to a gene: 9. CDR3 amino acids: CASSEKASGANTGELFF. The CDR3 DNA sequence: TGTGCCAGCAGTGAAAAAGCTAGCGGAGCGAACACCGGGGAGCTGTTTTTT.

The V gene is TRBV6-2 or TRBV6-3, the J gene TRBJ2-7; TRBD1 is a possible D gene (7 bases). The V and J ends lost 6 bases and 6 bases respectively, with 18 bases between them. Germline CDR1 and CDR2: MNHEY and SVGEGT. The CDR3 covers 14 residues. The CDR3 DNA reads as TGTGCCAGCAGACTGACGACAGGGACTGGCGAGCAGTACTTC. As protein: CASRLTTGTGEQYF.

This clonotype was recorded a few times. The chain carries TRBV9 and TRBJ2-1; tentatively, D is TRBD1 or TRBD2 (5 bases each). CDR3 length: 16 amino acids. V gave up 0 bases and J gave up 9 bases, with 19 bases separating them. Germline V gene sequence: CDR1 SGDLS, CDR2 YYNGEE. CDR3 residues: CASSVGDGRTAAEQFF. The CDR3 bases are TGTGCCAGCAGCGTAGGGGACGGCCGTACCGCGGCTGAGCAGTTCTTC.